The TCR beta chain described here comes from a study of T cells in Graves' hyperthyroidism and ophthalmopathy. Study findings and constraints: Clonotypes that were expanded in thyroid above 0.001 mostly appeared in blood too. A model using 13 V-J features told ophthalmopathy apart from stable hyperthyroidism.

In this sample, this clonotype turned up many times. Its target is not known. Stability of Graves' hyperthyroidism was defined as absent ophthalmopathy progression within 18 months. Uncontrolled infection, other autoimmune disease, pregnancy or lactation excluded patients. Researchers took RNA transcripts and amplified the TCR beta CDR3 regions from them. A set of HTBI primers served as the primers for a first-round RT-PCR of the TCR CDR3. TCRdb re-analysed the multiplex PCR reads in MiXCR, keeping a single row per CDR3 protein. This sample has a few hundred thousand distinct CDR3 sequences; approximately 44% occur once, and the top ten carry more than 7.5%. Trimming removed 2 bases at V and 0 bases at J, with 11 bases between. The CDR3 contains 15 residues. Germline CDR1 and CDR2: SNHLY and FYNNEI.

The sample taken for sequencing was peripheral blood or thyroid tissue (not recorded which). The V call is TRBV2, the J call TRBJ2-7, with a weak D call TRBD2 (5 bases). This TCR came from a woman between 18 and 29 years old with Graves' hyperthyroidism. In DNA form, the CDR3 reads TGTGCCAGCAGTGAATGGGAGACCAGCTCCTACGAGCAGTACTTC. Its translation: CASSEWETSSYEQYF.